This TCR beta chain comes out of a study of T and B cells in COVID-19 patients. At the level of the study: Blood was sampled from COVID-19 patients who were either actively infected or recovered.

From blood, about 250-550 ng of genomic DNA served as TRB template. Multiplex PCR with BIOMED2 TRB-A/B primer pools amplified TRB rearrangements. Via MiXCR, TCRdb re-called the multiplex PCR reads, giving one row per CDR3 protein. Of 6,400 or so distinct CDR3 sequences in the sample, about a quarter were seen once. Broader study findings: In COVID-19 patients, T cell receptor beta variable and joining gene use was reportedly strongly skewed. Of 2,331 TCR clusters found only in the recovered cohort, a few dozen had low generation probability.

This clonotype came up a few times. Antigen: not known. This CDR3 is 11 amino acids long. Germline V CDR1 and CDR2: DFQATT, SNEGSKA (reference sequence). With 6 bases removed from V and 7 bases from J, the gap between germline ends came to 12 bases. The chain uses TRBV20-1 and TRBJ2-5; no definite D call. The clonotype was recovered from a human donor with active COVID-19. Sequences were obtained from blood. The CDR3 loop is CSATDLTTQYF. CDR3 DNA sequence: TGCAGTGCCACGGACCTTACGACCCAGTACTTC.